This T cell receptor beta chain was found in a study of blood T cell repertoires in COVID-19 (dated by TCRdb to 2020 to 2021). Context from the whole study: Collaborator samples came from the United States, Italy and Spain and covered acute and convalescent phases of COVID-19. The prospective study material was composed of cDNA or gDNA derived from T cells, B-cell-depleted T cells, or PBMCs. Subjects who had been exposed to COVID-19, were actively infected with it, or had recovered from it provided the deeply sampled blood TCRbeta repertoires that made up the dataset. The repertoires were made available in a free public database intended to serve as a resource for research on the immune response to SARS-CoV-2. The samples were drawn from two sources: the first 160 participants of the ongoing ImmuneRACE study, and fewer than 1,500 subjects contributed by 6 global collaborators. Nearly every sample came with metadata listing a de-identified subject ID, COVID-19 status, age in years and sex. HLA class I and class II types, where available, came from metadata supplied by the sample provider rather than from assay-based typing. What the authors observed across the whole study: Clinical and demographic metadata were provided uncurated, with the amount varying by source and participant.

CDR1 and CDR2 (LGHNA, YSLEER) derive from the germline V gene. Trimmed from V: 4 bases; trimmed from J: 6 bases; junction bases lacking a gene match: 4. The CDR3 contains 14 residues, cysteine and phenylalanine counted. Solely the CDR3 DNA is kept, with 42 bases framed from the first base. Each collaborating institution followed its own protocols to collect whole blood in K2EDTA tubes. Collaborator samples were shipped for TCRbeta analysis as frozen whole blood, isolated PBMCs, or DNA extracted from either sample type. Of note for this clone: Its target antigen remains unknown. No per-base quality is available; no much larger clone lies one base away.

TCRbeta CDR3 regions were amplified from genomic DNA using the immunoSEQ Assay, a bias-controlled multiplex PCR. Per the source publication's procedure: Nucleated cell counts per sample were estimated from amplification of reference gene primers within the assay. To quantify the absolute abundance of each unique TCRbeta CDR3 rearrangement, sequence reads were collapsed and filtered. For each sample, productive Simpson clonality was calculated as the square root of Simpson's diversity index over productive rearrangements. Entries here come from immuneACCESS through TCRdb and include only in-frame sequences with V and J called. Some clones fail to appear in such tables; in the studies checked, an unresolved V gene covers under half of the shortfall, and the cause of the remainder is unknown. That table gives V, J and clone size, and the DNA gave D and trimming. Within this sample are about 100,000 clones, with roughly 85% of them counted one time only. Around 30% of the sample lies in the top ten.

The receptor chain draws on TRBV4-3 and TRBJ1-5; the junction holds 9 bases that match TRBD1. The sequence came from a man aged 65 to 85 with active or convalescent COVID-19. Material for sequencing was peripheral blood. DNA sequence: TGCGCCAGCAGCCGGGACAGGGCGGGTCAGCCCCAGCATTTT. Its amino acids are CASSRDRAGQPQHF.